In this sample, the clone carrying this T cell receptor beta chain turned up a few times. Its antigen is as yet unknown. TCRB transcripts that were expressed got sequenced, as all of the isolated RNA had been reverse transcribed. Produced via immunoSEQ multiplex PCR; TCRdb's table is partial and in-frame only. The sample has about 220,000 clones, roughly 11% seen once. These data come from a study of beta chain features in type 1 diabetes. Study-level points and caveats: Significant though moderate, a shortening of TCRB CDR3s appeared in all four CD4+ subsets of Type 1 diabetes patients. Using cDNA template may skew counts toward highly expressing activated cells.

Each sorted fraction was over 95% pure. The CDR3 loop spans 14 amino acids. Germline V CDR1 and CDR2: MNHNY, SVGAGI (reference sequence). Between the trimmed V and J ends, which lost 5 bases and 3 bases, there was a span of 11 bases. This chain links TRBV6-6 with TRBJ2-1; D tentatively fits TRBD1 or TRBD2 (5 bases each). The TCR comes from a man aged 18-30 years in good health. Sequencing was performed on central memory CD4+ T cells from blood. In DNA form, the CDR3 reads TGTGCCAGCAGTGCCGGGACCAACTACAATGAGCAGTTCTTC. This gives the protein CASSAGTNYNEQFF.